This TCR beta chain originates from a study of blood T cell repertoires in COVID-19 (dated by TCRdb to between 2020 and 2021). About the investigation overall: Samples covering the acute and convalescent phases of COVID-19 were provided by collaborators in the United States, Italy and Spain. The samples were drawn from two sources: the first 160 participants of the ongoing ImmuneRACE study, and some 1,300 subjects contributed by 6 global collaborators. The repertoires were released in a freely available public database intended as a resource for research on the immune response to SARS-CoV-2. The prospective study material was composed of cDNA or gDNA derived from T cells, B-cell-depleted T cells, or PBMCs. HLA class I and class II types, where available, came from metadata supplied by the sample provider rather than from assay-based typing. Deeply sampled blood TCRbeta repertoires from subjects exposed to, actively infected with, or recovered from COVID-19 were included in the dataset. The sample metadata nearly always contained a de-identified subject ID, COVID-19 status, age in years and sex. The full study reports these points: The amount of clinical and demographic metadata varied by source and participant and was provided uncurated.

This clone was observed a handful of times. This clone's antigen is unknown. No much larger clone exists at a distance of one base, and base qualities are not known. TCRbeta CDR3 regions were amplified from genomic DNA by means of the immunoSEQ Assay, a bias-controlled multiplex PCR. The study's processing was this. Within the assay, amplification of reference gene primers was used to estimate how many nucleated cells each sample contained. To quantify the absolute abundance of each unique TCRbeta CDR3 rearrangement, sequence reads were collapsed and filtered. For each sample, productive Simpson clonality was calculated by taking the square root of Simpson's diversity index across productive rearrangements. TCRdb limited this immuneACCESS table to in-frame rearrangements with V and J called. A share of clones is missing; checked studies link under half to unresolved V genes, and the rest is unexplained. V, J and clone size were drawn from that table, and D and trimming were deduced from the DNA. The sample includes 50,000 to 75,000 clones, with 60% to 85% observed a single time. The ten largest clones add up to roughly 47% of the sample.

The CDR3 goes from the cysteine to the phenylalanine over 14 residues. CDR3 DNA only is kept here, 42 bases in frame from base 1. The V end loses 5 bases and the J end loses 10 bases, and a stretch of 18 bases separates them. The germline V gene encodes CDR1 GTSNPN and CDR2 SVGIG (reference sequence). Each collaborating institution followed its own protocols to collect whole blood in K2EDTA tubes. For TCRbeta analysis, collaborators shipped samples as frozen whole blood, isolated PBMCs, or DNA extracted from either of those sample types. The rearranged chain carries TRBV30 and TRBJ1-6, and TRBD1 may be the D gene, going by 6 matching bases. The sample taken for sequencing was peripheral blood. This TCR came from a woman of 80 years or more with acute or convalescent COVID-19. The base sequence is TGTGCCTGGTACAGGGCTTCAACACAGTCACCCCTCCACTTT. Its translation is CAWYRASTQSPLHF. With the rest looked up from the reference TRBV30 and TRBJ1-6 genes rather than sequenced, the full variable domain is SQTIHQWPATLVQPVGSPLSLECTVEGTSNPNLYWYRQAAGRGLQLLFYSVGIGQISSEVPQNLSASRPQDRQFILSSKKLLLSDSGFYLCAWYRASTQSPLHFGNGTRLTVT.